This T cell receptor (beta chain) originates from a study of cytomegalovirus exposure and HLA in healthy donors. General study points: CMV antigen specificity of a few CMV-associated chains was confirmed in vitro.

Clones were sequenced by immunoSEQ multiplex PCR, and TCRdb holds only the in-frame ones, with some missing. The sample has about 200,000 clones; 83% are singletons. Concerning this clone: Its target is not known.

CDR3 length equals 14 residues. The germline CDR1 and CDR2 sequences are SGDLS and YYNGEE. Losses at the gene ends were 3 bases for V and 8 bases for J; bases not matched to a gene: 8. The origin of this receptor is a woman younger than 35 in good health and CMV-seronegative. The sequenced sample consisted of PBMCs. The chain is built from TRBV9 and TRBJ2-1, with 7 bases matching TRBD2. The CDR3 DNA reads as TGTGCCAGCAGCGGGCAATGGGGGGGAGATGAGCAGTTCTTC. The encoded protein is CASSGQWGGDEQFF.